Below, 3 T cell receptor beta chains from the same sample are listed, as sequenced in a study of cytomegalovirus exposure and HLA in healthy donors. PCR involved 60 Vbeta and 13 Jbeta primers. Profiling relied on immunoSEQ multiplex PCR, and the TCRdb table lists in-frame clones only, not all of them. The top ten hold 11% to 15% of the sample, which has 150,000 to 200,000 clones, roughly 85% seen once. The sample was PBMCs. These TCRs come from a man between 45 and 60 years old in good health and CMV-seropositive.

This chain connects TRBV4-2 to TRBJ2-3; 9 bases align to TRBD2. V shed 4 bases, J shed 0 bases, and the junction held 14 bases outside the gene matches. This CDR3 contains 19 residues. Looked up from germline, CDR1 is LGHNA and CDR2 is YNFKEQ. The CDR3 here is CASSLRGAGGISSTDTQYF. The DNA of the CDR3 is TGTGCCAGCAGCCTTCGAGGAGCGGGGGGAATCTCTAGCACAGATACGCAGTATTTT.

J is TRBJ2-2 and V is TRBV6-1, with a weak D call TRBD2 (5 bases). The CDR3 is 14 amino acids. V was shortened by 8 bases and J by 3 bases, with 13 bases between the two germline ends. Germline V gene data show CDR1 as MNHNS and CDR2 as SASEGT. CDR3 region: CASGSEAHTGELFF. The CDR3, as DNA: TGTGCCAGCGGGAGTGAGGCACACACCGGGGAGCTGTTTTTT.

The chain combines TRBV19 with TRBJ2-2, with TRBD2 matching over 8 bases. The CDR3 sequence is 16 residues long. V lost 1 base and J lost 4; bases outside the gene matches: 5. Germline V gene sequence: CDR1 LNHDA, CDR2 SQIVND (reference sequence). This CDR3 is CASSIGRGGPTGELFF. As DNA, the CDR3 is TGTGCCAGTAGTATAGGACGGGGGGGCCCCACCGGGGAGCTGTTTTTT.